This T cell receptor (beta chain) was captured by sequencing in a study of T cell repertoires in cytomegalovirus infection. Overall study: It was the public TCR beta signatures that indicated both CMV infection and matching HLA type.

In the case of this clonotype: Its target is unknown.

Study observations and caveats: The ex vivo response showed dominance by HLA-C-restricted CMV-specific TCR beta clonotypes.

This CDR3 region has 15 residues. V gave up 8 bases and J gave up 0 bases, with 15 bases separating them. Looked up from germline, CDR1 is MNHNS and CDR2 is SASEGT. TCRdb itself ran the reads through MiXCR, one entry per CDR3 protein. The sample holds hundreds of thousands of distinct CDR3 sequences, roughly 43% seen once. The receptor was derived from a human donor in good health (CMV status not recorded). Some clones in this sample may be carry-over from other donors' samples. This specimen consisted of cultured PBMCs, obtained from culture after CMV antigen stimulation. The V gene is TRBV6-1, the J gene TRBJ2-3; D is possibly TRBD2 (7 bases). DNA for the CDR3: TGTGCCAGCGGGAGTGCGGGGGCTAGCACAGATACGCAGTATTTT. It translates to CASGSAGASTDTQYF.